The 19 T cell receptor beta chains given below trace back to one sample, sequenced in a study of shared clonotypes between healthy human individuals. Sequencing was performed with immunoSEQ multiplex PCR; in TCRdb, only in-frame clones are kept and a portion is missing. Found here are about 1.5 million clones, around 98% of them singletons; the top ten hold roughly 0.4%. The sequenced material came from naive CD4+ T cells sorted from blood. Subset indicated: CD45RA+ positively selected. Receptors originate from a young man in good health.

This chain joins TRBV6-1 and TRBJ2-7; weak D call: TRBD1 (5 bases). This CDR3 contains 15 residues. V was pared by 5 bases and J by 1 base, with 15 bases between. The germline V gene has CDR1 MNHNS and CDR2 SASEGT. The DNA for the CDR3 is TGTGCCAGCAGTCAAGGGTTAGGGGTATCCTACGAGCAGTACTTC. Amino acid sequence: CASSQGLGVSYEQYF.

The chain couples TRBV6-5 to TRBJ2-3, with D uncertain. The CDR3 has 11 amino acids. V was clipped by 2 bases and J by 8 bases, with 5 bases between them. Germline CDR1 MNHEY, CDR2 SVGAGI. This CDR3 reads CASSYTGTQYF. DNA for the CDR3: TGTGCCAGCAGTTACACGGGTACGCAGTATTTT.

This sequence joins TRBV7-2 and TRBJ2-7; 14 bases are a match to TRBD2. After removal of 1 base from V and 5 bases from J, the junction contained 1 base not matched to a gene. Germline loops: CDR1 SGHTA, CDR2 FQGNSA. The CDR3 covers 15 residues. This CDR3 reads CASSLVGLAGDEQYF. As DNA, the CDR3 is TGTGCCAGCAGCTTAGTGGGACTAGCGGGAGACGAGCAGTACTTC.

V gene TRBV6-1 combines with J gene TRBJ1-3, with D perhaps matching TRBD1 (5 bases). The length of the CDR3 is 17 residues. Trimming pared 4 bases from V and 8 bases from J, leaving 24 bases between. Germline values: CDR1 MNHNS, CDR2 SASEGT. The CDR3, as DNA: TGTGCCAGCAGTGGGCCCGACATCGGGGGACGTCGACACACCATATATTTT. Translating it yields CASSGPDIGGRRHTIYF.

This chain uses TRBV28 with TRBJ2-2; D possibly corresponds to TRBD1 (5 bases). V was clipped by 6 bases and J by 5 bases, with 13 bases between them. Germline CDR1 reads MDHEN; CDR2 reads SYDVKM. The CDR3 loop spans 14 amino acids. CDR3 sequence reads: CASSVPGMTGELFF. Written as DNA, the CDR3 is TGTGCCAGCAGCGTACCAGGGATGACCGGGGAGCTGTTTTTT.

The V call is TRBV28, the J call TRBJ2-2, with 7 bases aligning to TRBD1. The trim removed 2 bases at V and 4 bases at J, leaving 7 bases unmatched. Germline CDR1 and CDR2: MDHEN and SYDVKM. CDR3 length equals 16 residues. This CDR3 reads CASSLIDRVGTGELFF. CDR3 DNA sequence: TGTGCCAGCAGTTTAATTGACAGGGTAGGCACCGGGGAGCTGTTTTTT.

This rearrangement joins TRBV25-1 to TRBJ2-5; the D is unclear. This CDR3 region has 14 residues. Germline-derived CDR1 and CDR2 are MGHDK and SYGVNS. Trimming cost V 1 base and J 10 bases, with 16 bases left between them. The CDR3 loop reads CASSELRASFIQYF. The CDR3 region has the DNA TGTGCCAGCAGTGAATTAAGGGCCAGCTTTATCCAGTACTTC.

The chain couples TRBV6-6 to TRBJ1-1; 7 bases are shared with TRBD1. The CDR3 is 14 residues long. CDR1 is MNHNY, CDR2 SVGAGI, per germline (reference sequence). Trimming took 6 bases from V and 0 from J; bases not matched to a gene: 4. The CDR3 is CASRIGGLNTEAFF. CDR3 sequence (DNA): TGTGCCAGCAGAATAGGGGGCTTGAACACTGAAGCTTTCTTT.

The chain links TRBV6-1 to TRBJ2-3; D is perhaps TRBD2 (5 bases). Germline CDR1 reads MNHNS; CDR2 reads SASEGT. The germline V and J ends were trimmed by 7 bases and 1 base, with 12 bases remaining between them. The CDR3 runs 14 residues. In DNA form, the CDR3 reads TGTGCCAGCACCACGGGATTGGGCACAGATACGCAGTATTTT. It specifies CASTTGLGTDTQYF.

The chain joins TRBV28 to TRBJ2-1; TRBD1 aligns across 7 bases. Germline trimming cut 5 bases from V and 6 bases from J; bases unmatched to any gene: 10. Germline CDR1 reads MDHEN; CDR2 reads SYDVKM. The CDR3 loop spans 15 amino acids. CDR3 sequence (DNA): TGTGCCAGCAGTCCCTACAGGGGTGTCGGCAATGAGCAGTTCTTC. Its protein product is CASSPYRGVGNEQFF.

V usage is TRBV7-9 and J usage is TRBJ2-3; D is undetermined. With 4 bases removed from V and 2 bases from J, the gap between germline ends came to 7 bases. Germline V gene sequence: CDR1 SEHNR, CDR2 FQNEAQ (reference sequence). This CDR3 contains 13 residues. The CDR3 sequence: CASSWDFTDTQYF. CDR3 nucleotides: TGTGCCAGCAGCTGGGATTTCACAGATACGCAGTATTTT.

The chain is built from TRBV5-6 and TRBJ2-2, with 13 bases identical to TRBD2. The germline V gene has CDR1 SGHDT and CDR2 YYEEEE. There are 17 residues in the CDR3. Germline trimming cut 3 bases from V and 2 bases from J; bases unmatched to any gene: 4. Written as DNA, the CDR3 is TGTGCCAGCAGCTACGGACTAGCGGGAGCTAACACCGGGGAGCTGTTTTTT. Translating gives CASSYGLAGANTGELFF.

This chain uses TRBV27 with TRBJ2-1; no reliable D call. Trimming removed 5 bases at V and 9 bases at J, with 11 bases between. This CDR3 region has 12 residues. Per the germline V gene, CDR1 is MNHEY and CDR2 is SMNVEV (reference sequence). The DNA of the CDR3 is TGTGCCAGCAGTCCGCCATTGGGTGAGCAGTTCTTC. Translating gives CASSPPLGEQFF.

This clone was detected only a few times. Other nucleotide sequences from this sample produce the same CDR3. V usage is TRBV5-4 and J usage is TRBJ2-1; D gene uncertain. The germline V and J ends were trimmed by 0 bases and 5 bases, with 6 bases remaining between them. Germline V gene lookup returns CDR1 SGHNT and CDR2 YYREEE (reference sequence). The CDR3 covers 13 residues. CDR3 DNA sequence: TGTGCCAGCAGCTTGGGTTTGGACAATGAGCAGTTCTTC. Translation: CASSLGLDNEQFF.

This chain connects TRBV5-4 to TRBJ1-2; D not resolved. Trimming took 0 bases from V and 4 from J, leaving 13 bases between them. CDR1 SGHNT and CDR2 YYREEE come from the germline V gene (reference sequence). This CDR3 comprises 15 residues. CDR3 sequence: CASSLVSNLPYGYTF. The DNA for the CDR3 is TGTGCCAGCAGCTTGGTATCTAATCTGCCCTATGGCTACACCTTC.

CDR3 coding DNA: TGTGCCAGTAGTAGGGGAGGTGGCCGAGGCAATCAGCCCCAGCATTTT. Translation gives CASSRGGGRGNQPQHF. The chain employs TRBV19 and TRBJ1-5; D is unresolved. CDR1 and CDR2 (germline): LNHDA, SQIVND (reference sequence). There are 16 residues in the CDR3. Trimming stripped 4 bases from V and 2 bases from J, with 15 bases between. Filled out from reference TRBV19 and TRBJ1-5, the complete variable domain reads DGGITQSPKYLFRKEGQNVTLSCEQNLNHDAMYWYRQDPGQGLRLIYYSQIVNDFQKGDIAEGYSVSREKKESFPLTVTSAQKNPTAFYLCASSRGGGRGNQPQHFGDGTRLSIL.

This chain uses TRBV4-2 with TRBJ2-3, with 7 bases matching TRBD2. Germline CDR1 is LGHNA and CDR2 is YNFKEQ. The CDR3 has 17 amino acids. Trimming at V came to 0 bases and at J to 1 base, leaving 7 bases not matched to a gene. The DNA of the CDR3 is TGTGCCAGCAGCCAAGATTGGGCTAGCGGAGGCACAGATACGCAGTATTTT. Amino acid sequence: CASSQDWASGGTDTQYF.

The DNA for the CDR3 is TGCGCCAGCAGCTTTACAGGGTTACACCCCTACGAGCAGTACTTC. This codes for CASSFTGLHPYEQYF. V gene TRBV5-1 combines with J gene TRBJ2-7; maybe TRBD1 (6 bases). Trimming stripped 2 bases from V and 2 bases from J, with 14 bases between. Germline V gene data show CDR1 as SGHRS and CDR2 as YFSETQ. This CDR3 is 15 amino acids long.

V usage is TRBV9 and J usage is TRBJ2-1; maybe TRBD2 (5 bases). Trimming left V 2 bases short and J 0 bases short, with 21 bases between. CDR1 and CDR2 from the germline V gene are SGDLS and YYNGEE. The CDR3 has 19 residues. DNA for the CDR3: TGTGCCAGCAGCGTTAACCATCCTCCCCCGGGGAGCTCCTACAATGAGCAGTTCTTC. This gives the protein CASSVNHPPPGSSYNEQFF.